This T cell receptor beta chain was profiled in a study of T cells in Graves' hyperthyroidism and ophthalmopathy. Stable Graves' hyperthyroidism denoted no ophthalmopathy progression over 18 months. This clonotype occurred a few times. TCR beta CDR3 regions were amplified from RNA transcripts. HTBI primers were employed in a first-round RT-PCR of the TCR CDR3. MiXCR, run by TCRdb on the multiplex PCR reads, gives a single entry per CDR3 protein. The sample includes about 570,000 distinct CDR3 sequences, 14% of them seen just once. CDR1 and CDR2 (germline): SGHRS, YFSETQ. V lost 4 bases and J lost 0, with 16 bases in between. This CDR3 region has 17 residues.

This receptor was identified in a woman in her thirties or forties with Graves' hyperthyroidism. The chain links TRBV5-1 to TRBJ2-2; D unclear. Specimen: blood. CDR3 residues: CASSHSSGFANTGELFF. For the CDR3, the DNA is TGCGCCAGCAGCCATTCCAGTGGGTTCGCGAACACCGGGGAGCTGTTTTTT.